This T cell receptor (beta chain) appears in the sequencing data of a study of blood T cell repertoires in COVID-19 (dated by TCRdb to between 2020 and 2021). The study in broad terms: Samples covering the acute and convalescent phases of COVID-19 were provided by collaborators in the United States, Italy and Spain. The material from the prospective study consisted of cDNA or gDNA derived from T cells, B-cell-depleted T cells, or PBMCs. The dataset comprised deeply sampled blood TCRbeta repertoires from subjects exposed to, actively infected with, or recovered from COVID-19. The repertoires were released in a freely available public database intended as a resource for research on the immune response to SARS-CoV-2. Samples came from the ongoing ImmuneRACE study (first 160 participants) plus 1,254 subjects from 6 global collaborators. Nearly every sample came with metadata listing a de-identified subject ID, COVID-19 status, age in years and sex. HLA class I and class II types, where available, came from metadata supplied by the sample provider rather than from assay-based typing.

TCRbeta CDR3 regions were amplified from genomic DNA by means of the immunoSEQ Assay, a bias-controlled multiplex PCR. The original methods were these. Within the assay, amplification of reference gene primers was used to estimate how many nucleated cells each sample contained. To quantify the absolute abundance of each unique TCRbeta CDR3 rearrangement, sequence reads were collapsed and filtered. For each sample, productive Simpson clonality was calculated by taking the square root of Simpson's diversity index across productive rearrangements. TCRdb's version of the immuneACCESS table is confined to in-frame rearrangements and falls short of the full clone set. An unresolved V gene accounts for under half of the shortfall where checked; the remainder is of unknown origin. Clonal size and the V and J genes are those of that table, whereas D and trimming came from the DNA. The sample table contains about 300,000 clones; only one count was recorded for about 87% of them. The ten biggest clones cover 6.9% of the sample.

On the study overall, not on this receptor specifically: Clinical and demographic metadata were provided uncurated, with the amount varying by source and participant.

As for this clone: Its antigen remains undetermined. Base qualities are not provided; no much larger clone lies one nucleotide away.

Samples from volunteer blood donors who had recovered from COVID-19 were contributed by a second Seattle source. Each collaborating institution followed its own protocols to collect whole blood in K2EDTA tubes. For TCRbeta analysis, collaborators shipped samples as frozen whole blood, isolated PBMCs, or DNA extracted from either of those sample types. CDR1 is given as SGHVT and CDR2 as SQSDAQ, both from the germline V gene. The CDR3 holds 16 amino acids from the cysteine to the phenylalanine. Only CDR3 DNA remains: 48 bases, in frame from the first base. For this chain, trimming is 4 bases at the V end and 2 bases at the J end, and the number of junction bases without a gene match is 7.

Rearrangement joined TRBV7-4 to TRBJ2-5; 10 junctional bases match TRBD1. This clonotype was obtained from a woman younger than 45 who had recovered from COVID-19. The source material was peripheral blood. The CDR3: CASSSRDRGQQETQYF. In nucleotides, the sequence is TGTGCCAGCAGCTCCCGGGACAGGGGTCAGCAAGAGACCCAGTACTTC.